These T cell receptor beta chains were read from a single sample in a study of T cell repertoires in cytomegalovirus infection. TCRdb re-derived calls from the reads in MiXCR, one entry per CDR3 protein. Of about 440,000 distinct CDR3 sequences in the sample, about a third were seen once. Sequencing input: PBMCs. These receptors were collected from a human donor in good health (CMV status not recorded). Some clones in this sample may be carry-over from other donors' samples. The CDR3 runs from the conserved cysteine through the conserved F or W. A D gene is named only where the DNA matches it firmly. Not all rows give a size; the values are once, few, many and, for expanded clones, a class.

>few|TRBV20-1|NA|TRBJ2-7
CSANVGIPPYEQYF
TGCAGTGCTAACGTAGGGATCCCTCCCTACGAGCAGTACTTC
>few|TRBV4-1|NA|TRBJ1-5
CASSQALTATNNQPQHF
TGCGCCAGCAGCCAAGCCCTGACAGCCACAAACAATCAGCCCCAGCATTTT
>NA|TRBV29-1|NA|TRBJ2-1
CSVHHNEQFF
TGCAGCGTTCATCATAATGAGCAGTTCTTC
>NA|TRBV6-2/TRBV6-3|NA|TRBJ1-2
CASSYNPGRGYTF
TGTGCCAGCAGTTACAACCCAGGGCGCGGCTACACCTTC
>few|TRBV5-3|TRBD2|TRBJ2-7
CASSDLAGGSSYEQYF
TGTGCCAGCTCTGACCTAGCGGGGGGAAGCTCCTACGAGCAGTACTTC
>NA|TRBV4-3|TRBD2|TRBJ2-5
CASSQGLAGGPAETQYF
TGCGCCAGCAGCCAAGGACTAGCGGGGGGCCCGGCGGAGACCCAGTACTTC
>NA|TRBV6-8|NA|TRBJ1-5
CASCYGVGKQPQHF
TGTGCCAGCTGTTATGGAGTAGGAAAGCAGCCCCAGCATTTT
>NA|TRBV20-1|TRBD2|TRBJ2-3
CSARGTSGTNTQYF
TGCAGTGCTAGAGGGACTAGCGGGACCAATACGCAGTATTTT
>NA|TRBV7-8|NA|TRBJ2-1
CASSFRTSLYNEQFF
TGTGCCAGCAGCTTTCGAACTAGTCTGTACAATGAGCAGTTCTTC
>few|TRBV12-3/TRBV12-4|NA|TRBJ1-3
CASSLSQSGNTIYF
TGTGCCAGCAGTTTATCGCAATCCGGAAACACCATATATTTT
>once|TRBV7-2|NA|TRBJ1-3
CASSKNLRGGNSIYF
TGTGCCAGCAGCAAAAACCTCAGAGGTGGAAACAGCATATATTTT
>once|TRBV5-4|NA|TRBJ1-1
CASSLDTGGGTEAFF
TGTGCCAGCAGCTTGGACACAGGAGGGGGCACTGAAGCTTTCTTT
>few|TRBV28|NA|TRBJ1-5
CASTLGGSGFRQPQHF
TGTGCCAGCACCCTAGGGGGGTCGGGTTTTCGGCAGCCCCAGCATTTT
>NA|TRBV2|NA|TRBJ2-1
CDSSEGYWDEQFF
TGTGACAGCAGTGAAGGGTACTGGGATGAGCAGTTCTTC
>NA|TRBV28|TRBD2|TRBJ2-5
CASSLGGGARETQYF
TGTGCCAGCAGTTTAGGCGGGGGGGCTCGGGAGACCCAGTACTTC
>NA|TRBV5-6|TRBD1|TRBJ1-1
CASSLDRGALNTEAFF
TGTGCCAGCAGCTTGGACAGGGGTGCCTTGAACACTGAAGCTTTCTTT
>NA|TRBV6-1|NA|TRBJ2-4
CASSELWGELSRKNIQYF
TGTGCCAGCAGTGAGCTATGGGGGGAACTTAGCCGCAAAAACATTCAGTACTTC
>NA|TRBV6-6|NA|TRBJ2-7
CAISYSTQGYEQYF
TGTGCCATCAGTTACTCTACACAGGGCTACGAGCAGTACTTC
>NA|TRBV2|TRBD1|TRBJ1-1
CASSLDRVDTEAFF
TGTGCCAGCAGTTTGGACAGGGTCGACACTGAAGCTTTCTTT
>few|TRBV3-1|NA|TRBJ2-6
CASSQRLPGANVLTF
TGTGCCAGCAGCCAAAGACTACCTGGGGCCAACGTCCTGACTTTC
>few|TRBV28|NA|TRBJ1-4
CAIGRSSATNEKLFF
TGTGCCATAGGACGTTCTTCCGCAACTAATGAAAAACTGTTTTTT
>few|TRBV7-2|NA|TRBJ1-2
CASSAQGQIYGYTF
TGTGCCAGCAGCGCCCAGGGGCAGATCTATGGCTACACCTTC
>many|TRBV7-8|NA|TRBJ2-3
CASSFNQGGGDTDTQYF
TGTGCCAGCAGCTTTAACCAAGGGGGTGGTGACACAGATACGCAGTATTTT
>many|TRBV7-2|TRBD2|TRBJ2-5
CASSLGAGVPEETQYF
TGTGCCAGCAGCTTAGGAGCGGGGGTCCCCGAAGAGACCCAGTACTTC